The next 31 T cell receptor beta chains were all read from a single sample in a study of beta chain features in type 1 diabetes. Expressed TCRB transcripts were sequenced because the entire RNA isolate underwent reverse transcription. Produced via immunoSEQ multiplex PCR; TCRdb's table is partial and in-frame only. In the table there are about 620,000 clones, 15% to 17% of which are singletons. The sequencing input was naive CD4+ T cells from blood. The receptors were gathered from a man younger than 35 in good health.

This clone was counted only a few times. The chain has TRBV2 and TRBJ2-1; 10 positions agree with TRBD2. J gave up 5 bases and V 6 bases, and 4 bases lay outside the gene matches. CDR3 length: 14 residues. Germline V gene data show CDR1 as SNHLY and CDR2 as FYNNEI. The CDR3 spells CASSVSGRDNEQFF. The CDR3 coding sequence is TGTGCCAGCAGCGTCAGCGGGAGGGACAATGAGCAGTTCTTC.

This clone has a handful of counts. V is TRBV6-5 and J is TRBJ2-3, with a possible D match to TRBD2 (5 bases). The germline V gene encodes CDR1 MNHEY and CDR2 SVGAGI. V was shortened by 4 bases and J by 0 bases, with 11 bases between the two germline ends. The CDR3 length is 15 residues. This CDR3 reads CASSSPSSSTDTQYF. For the CDR3, the DNA is TGTGCCAGCAGTTCCCCTAGCAGTAGCACAGATACGCAGTATTTT.

This clone was seen a few times. This chain connects TRBV9 to TRBJ2-1; 15 bases are shared with TRBD2. Germline CDR1 and CDR2: SGDLS and YYNGEE. The CDR3 sequence is 18 residues long. After removal of 0 bases from V and 10 bases from J, the junction contained 11 bases not matched to a gene. CDR3 loop: CASSVEPPSGTSGGEQFF. The CDR3 bases are TGTGCCAGCAGCGTAGAGCCGCCCTCCGGGACTAGCGGGGGGGAGCAGTTCTTC.

The sample holds a few counts of this clone. The rearrangement joins TRBV7-9 to TRBJ2-3; D might be TRBD1 or TRBD2, each matching 5 bases. Germline V gene sequence: CDR1 SEHNR, CDR2 FQNEAQ (reference sequence). This CDR3 contains 15 residues. V lost 5 bases, J lost 2 bases, and 14 bases lay in between. The CDR3 region has the DNA TGTGCCAGCAGCAACGGGGCAGGGACCACAGATACGCAGTATTTT. This codes for CASSNGAGTTDTQYF.

V gene TRBV4-2 combines with J gene TRBJ2-3, with TRBD2 matching over 10 bases. This CDR3 contains 17 residues. After removal of 4 bases from V and 4 bases from J, the junction contained 11 bases not matched to a gene. The germline gives CDR1 LGHNA, CDR2 YNFKEQ. The CDR3: CASSPAASGSPADTQYF. CDR3 sequence (DNA): TGTGCCAGCAGCCCTGCGGCTAGCGGGAGTCCCGCAGATACGCAGTATTTT.

This clone was counted between two and nine times. The rearrangement uses TRBV7-9 and TRBJ1-3; D is unclear. V dropped 1 base and J dropped 0 bases, with 7 bases sitting between them. The CDR3 runs 15 residues. The germline V gene encodes CDR1 SEHNR and CDR2 FQNEAQ (reference sequence). CDR3 in DNA: TGTGCCAGCAGCTTAGTGGCCGACTCTGGAAACACCATATATTTT. This gives the protein CASSLVADSGNTIYF.

This chain uses TRBV27 with TRBJ2-1, with D possibly matching TRBD1 (5 bases). The CDR3 spans 16 residues. The V end was cut by 8 bases, the J end by 4 bases, with 21 bases between. Germline CDR1 and CDR2: MNHEY and SMNVEV (reference sequence). This CDR3 is CASRQLTVGRYNEQFF. CDR3 DNA: TGTGCCAGCCGCCAGTTGACAGTGGGGCGGTACAATGAGCAGTTCTTC.

This clone was seen more than once but under ten times. The gene calls are TRBV18 and TRBJ2-3, with TRBD1 matching over 7 bases. CDR3 length equals 15 residues. The V gene's germline CDR1 is KGHSH and CDR2 LQKENI. V shed 2 bases and J 6 bases; nucleotides not matched to a gene: 8. The CDR3 bases are TGTGCCAGCTCACCAGTTGAGACAGGGCGGGATACGCAGTATTTT. Its protein product is CASSPVETGRDTQYF.

J is TRBJ1-2 and V is TRBV7-9, with D possibly matching TRBD1 (5 bases). CDR3 length: 13 residues. Trimming took off 1 base at V and 4 bases at J, with 7 bases between the two ends. Germline V CDR1 and CDR2: SEHNR, FQNEAQ (reference sequence). This CDR3 reads CASSLVGAYGYTF. As DNA, the CDR3 is TGTGCCAGCAGCTTAGTCGGGGCCTATGGCTACACCTTC.

A few counts support this clone. The chain is built from TRBV28 and TRBJ1-1, with 9 positions matching TRBD1. J gave up 5 bases and V 4 bases, and 11 bases lay outside the gene matches. CDR3 length equals 16 residues. The germline V gene encodes CDR1 MDHEN and CDR2 SYDVKM. In nucleotides, the CDR3 is TGTGCCAGCAGTTATCATTTGGACAGGGGTGGGACTGAAGCTTTCTTT. Encoded protein: CASSYHLDRGGTEAFF.

This clone was counted only a few times. The chain employs TRBV28 and TRBJ2-2; D possibly corresponds to TRBD2 (6 bases). This CDR3 is 15 amino acids long. Germline V CDR1 and CDR2: MDHEN, SYDVKM. V lost 4 bases, J lost 4 bases, and 13 bases lay in between. The CDR3 loop reads CASSYPGAGTGELFF. The DNA of the CDR3 is TGTGCCAGCAGTTATCCGGGAGCCGGCACCGGGGAGCTGTTTTTT.

This clone turned up a few times. The rearrangement uses TRBV4-3 and TRBJ2-7; possibly TRBD1 for D (5 bases). Trimming shortened V by 0 bases and J by 2 bases, and 14 bases separated the two germline ends. Germline V lookup: CDR1 LGHNA, CDR2 YSLEER. The CDR3 runs 16 residues. CDR3 region: CASSQDFRDTTYEQYF. In DNA form, the CDR3 reads TGCGCCAGCAGCCAAGATTTCAGGGATACAACCTACGAGCAGTACTTC.

V is TRBV7-3 and J is TRBJ2-1, with 7 bases aligning to TRBD1. The V and J ends lost 5 bases and 9 bases, in that order; junction bases with no gene match: 13. The germline gives CDR1 SGHTA, CDR2 FQGTGA. The CDR3 loop spans 15 amino acids. For the CDR3, the DNA is TGTGCCAGCAGCCCGCCACGACAGGGCAGGGTTGAGCAGTTCTTC. Its translation: CASSPPRQGRVEQFF.

The chain is built from TRBV4-1 and TRBJ2-4; 9 nucleotides agree with TRBD1. Germline CDR1 MGHRA, CDR2 YSYEKL. V dropped 0 bases and J dropped 9; count of bases not matched to a gene: 9. CDR3 length: 16 residues. DNA of the CDR3: TGCGCCAGCAGCCAAGAATGGGAACAGGGGGCCCGCATTCAGTACTTC. It codes for CASSQEWEQGARIQYF.

This clone was counted between two and nine times. The J gene is TRBJ2-4, the V gene TRBV20-1, with D possibly TRBD1 on 5 matching bases. Germline lookup yields CDR1 DFQATT and CDR2 SNEGSKA (reference sequence). V dropped 6 bases and J dropped 6 bases, with 9 bases sitting between them. This CDR3 comprises 11 residues. The CDR3 here is CSAGLGNIQYF. The CDR3 bases are TGCAGTGCGGGGCTGGGAAACATTCAGTACTTC.

V usage is TRBV6-5 and J usage is TRBJ1-2, with 7 positions matching TRBD1. Looked up from germline, CDR1 is MNHEY and CDR2 is SVGAGI. J lost 8 bases, V lost 0 bases, and 12 bases had no gene match. The CDR3 is made up of 16 amino acids. Here the CDR3 reads CASSYSDVRQGGGYTF. CDR3 in DNA: TGTGCCAGCAGTTACTCCGACGTGAGACAGGGCGGGGGCTACACCTTC.

This clone was counted a few times. Other DNA variants within this sample encode the same CDR3. The chain employs TRBV9 and TRBJ2-7, with a possible D match to TRBD1 (5 bases). The CDR3 has 14 residues. The V gene lost 0 bases and the J gene lost 0 bases, with 7 bases spanning the gap. Germline V gene lookup returns CDR1 SGDLS and CDR2 YYNGEE. CDR3 DNA sequence: TGTGCCAGCAGCGTAGACAGGATCTCCTACGAGCAGTACTTC. As protein: CASSVDRISYEQYF. Variable domain in full (rest from reference TRBV9 and TRBJ2-7): DSGVTQTPKHLITATGQRVTLRCSPRSGDLSVYWYQQSLDQGLQFLIQYYNGEERAKGNILERFSAQQFPDLHSELNLSSLELGDSALYFCASSVDRISYEQYFGPGTRLTVT.

The chain carries TRBV7-2 and TRBJ2-7; D is possibly TRBD2 (6 bases). The germline CDR1 and CDR2 sequences are SGHTA and FQGNSA. This CDR3 is built from 14 residues. V was cut by 3 bases and J by 5 bases, with 14 bases left in between. CDR3 DNA: TGTGCCAGCAGCTTCGGGACTCAGATGCACGAGCAGTACTTC. Translating gives CASSFGTQMHEQYF. The full variable domain, in which reference TRBV7-2 and TRBJ2-7 provide the parts outside the CDR3, is GAGVSQSPSNKVTEKGKDVELRCDPISGHTALYWYRQSLGQGLEFLIYFQGNSAPDKSGLPSDRFSAERTGGSVSTLTIQRTQQEDSAVYLCASSFGTQMHEQYFGPGTRLTVT.

This chain links TRBV7-2 with TRBJ2-1, with a tentative D call TRBD2 (5 bases). This CDR3 is 15 amino acids long. CDR1 is SGHTA and CDR2 is FQGNSA in the germline V gene. Trimming removed 2 bases at V and 6 bases at J, with 14 bases between. The CDR3: CASSLSAAGGNEQFF. The CDR3 DNA reads as TGTGCCAGCAGCTTATCTGCGGCAGGAGGCAATGAGCAGTTCTTC.

In this sample, this clone turned up a few times. The chain couples TRBV6-6 to TRBJ1-3; D not certain. Between the trimmed V and J ends, which lost 7 bases and 0 bases, there was a span of 7 bases. This CDR3 contains 13 residues. Germline V gene lookup returns CDR1 MNHNY and CDR2 SVGAGI (reference sequence). CDR3 amino acids: CASTQTSGNTIYF. CDR3 nucleotide sequence: TGTGCCAGCACCCAGACCTCTGGAAACACCATATATTTT.

The chain links TRBV29-1 to TRBJ2-5, with D unresolved. The V gene lost 4 bases and the J gene lost 8 bases, with 8 bases spanning the gap. CDR3 length: 10 amino acids. Germline V gene data show CDR1 as SQVTM and CDR2 as ANQGSEA. CDR3 sequence: CSVGQKTQYF. The CDR3, as DNA: TGCAGCGTTGGGCAGAAAACCCAGTACTTC.

A few counts support this clone. The chain recombines TRBV18 with TRBJ1-4; 7 bases agree with TRBD1. In germline, CDR1 is KGHSH, CDR2 LQKENI. This CDR3 is 15 amino acids long. Losses at the gene ends were 3 bases for V and 12 bases for J; bases not matched to a gene: 13. CDR3 nucleotide sequence: TGTGCCAGCTCACCGAACCGCATACAGGGGCATGAACTGTTTTTT. Translated, it gives CASSPNRIQGHELFF. Full variable domain (missing parts from reference TRBV18 and TRBJ1-4): NAGVMQNPRHLVRRRGQEARLRCSPMKGHSHVYWYRQLPEEGLKFMVYLQKENIIDESGMPKERFSAEFPKEGPSILRIQQVVRGDSAAYFCASSPNRIQGHELFFGSGTQLSVL.

The chain is built from TRBV4-3 and TRBJ1-2; D not resolved. Deletions cut 6 bases from V and 8 bases from J, with 16 bases between. CDR3 length: 13 residues. Germline CDR1 is LGHNA and CDR2 is YSLEER. CDR3 protein: CASRPDGSGGYTF. CDR3 sequence (DNA): TGCGCCAGCAGACCCGACGGGAGCGGCGGCTACACCTTC.

The chain has TRBV4-3 and TRBJ1-4, with 9 positions matching TRBD1. Germline V gene lookup returns CDR1 LGHNA and CDR2 YSLEER. The CDR3 consists of 20 residues. With 0 bases clipped from V and 7 bases from J, the junction kept 18 bases outside the gene matches. Here the CDR3 reads CASSQEVTGGTILSTEKLFF. In DNA, the CDR3 is TGCGCCAGCAGCCAAGAGGTGACAGGGGGAACGATCCTGAGTACTGAAAAACTGTTTTTT.

This clone was counted between two and nine times. The chain joins TRBV18 to TRBJ2-2; D possibly corresponds to TRBD1 (6 bases). Trimming shortened V by 3 bases and J by 5 bases, and 13 bases separated the two germline ends. From germline, CDR1 is KGHSH and CDR2 LQKENI. This CDR3 contains 15 residues. This CDR3 reads CASSPGQVQTGELFF. CDR3 bases: TGTGCCAGCTCACCGGGACAAGTACAAACCGGGGAGCTGTTTTTT.

This clone was counted only a few times. V usage is TRBV7-2 and J usage is TRBJ2-5; 12 positions agree with TRBD2. Trimming removed 2 bases from V and 5 bases from J; junction bases left unmatched: 6. Germline loops: CDR1 SGHTA, CDR2 FQGNSA. The CDR3 is 16 amino acids. The CDR3 reads CASSLSLAGGQETQYF. CDR3 nucleotides: TGTGCCAGCAGCTTATCCCTAGCGGGGGGGCAGGAGACCCAGTACTTC.

This clone occurred a few times. The V call is TRBV6-1, the J call TRBJ2-3; a weak D match, TRBD2 (5 bases). The V gene lost 2 bases and the J gene lost 6 bases, with 12 bases spanning the gap. Germline CDR1 reads MNHNS; CDR2 reads SASEGT. This CDR3 spans 14 amino acids. This CDR3 is CASSEPIQRDTQYF. Here the CDR3 DNA reads TGTGCCAGCAGTGAACCTATCCAGCGGGATACGCAGTATTTT.

This sequence joins TRBV11-2 and TRBJ1-1; possibly TRBD1 for D (5 bases). The ends were cut back, 1 base at V and 0 bases at J, with 18 bases in the middle. Germline V gene sequence: CDR1 SGHAT, CDR2 FQNNGV. The CDR3 runs 18 residues. For the CDR3, the DNA is TGTGCCAGCAGCTTAGTGCCCCAGGGCGACATCATGAACACTGAAGCTTTCTTT. Amino acid sequence: CASSLVPQGDIMNTEAFF.

The chain couples TRBV7-3 to TRBJ1-6; 8 bases are shared with TRBD1. CDR1 and CDR2 (germline): SGHTA, FQGTGA. The CDR3 loop spans 14 amino acids. The trim removed 2 bases at V and 8 bases at J, leaving 2 bases unmatched. As DNA, the CDR3 is TGTGCCAGCAGCTTAGCAGGGGGCGATTCACCCCTCCACTTT. Residues: CASSLAGGDSPLHF.

This clone was recorded a few times. The same CDR3 also results from other DNA sequences found in this sample. V is TRBV9 and J is TRBJ2-6; D is uncertain. The germline V gene has CDR1 SGDLS and CDR2 YYNGEE. The CDR3 consists of 13 residues. Trimming stripped 5 bases from V and 0 bases from J, with 3 bases between. The CDR3 is CASRPSGANVLTF. The DNA of the CDR3 is TGTGCCAGCAGGCCCTCTGGGGCCAACGTCCTGACTTTC.

The table lists this clone with a few counts. The DNA of the CDR3 is TGTGCCAGCAGCTCTCTAGGCTCTAAGTACTTC. Amino acids: CASSSLGSKYF. The chain uses TRBV7-2 and TRBJ2-7; D unresolved. This CDR3 contains 11 residues. The V and J ends lost 4 bases and 11 bases respectively, with 12 bases between them. Germline assignment: CDR1 SGHTA and CDR2 FQGNSA.